The clone carrying this TCR beta chain has ten or more counts. This sample was taken from a study of T cells in Graves' hyperthyroidism and ophthalmopathy. Study as a whole: The blood sample was taken at first diagnosis, before treatment began.

Graves' hyperthyroidism qualified as stable when ophthalmopathy did not progress within 18 months. The CDR3 length is 15 residues. Trimming cost V 5 bases and J 2 bases; bases outside gene matches: 8. CDR1 is SGHAT and CDR2 is FQNNGV in the germline V gene. TCR beta CDR3 sequences were amplified from RNA transcripts. With the HTBI primer set, the TCR CDR3 went through a first round of RT-PCR. In TCRdb, the multiplex PCR reads were re-called with MiXCR into one record per CDR3 protein. The repertoire has about 180,000 distinct CDR3 sequences, 15% to 20% of them found once; the top ten carry 29%. Sequenced sample: blood. This TCR was recovered from a woman aged 45 to 65 with Graves' hyperthyroidism. The rearrangement links TRBV11-2 to TRBJ2-7, with 8 bases fitting TRBD2. CDR3 bases: TGTGCCAGCAGCCAATACGGGGGGGCCCCCTACGAGCAGTACTTC. Translating gives CASSQYGGAPYEQYF.